This T cell receptor beta chain stems from a study of blood T cell repertoires in COVID-19. V was trimmed by 4 bases and J by 7 bases, leaving 11 bases between them. CDR3 length: 13 residues. CDR1 and CDR2 (germline): LNHDA, SQIVND (reference sequence). The authors' processing: Quantification of nucleated cells was approximated via reference gene primer amplification. Clones were sequenced by immunoSEQ multiplex PCR, and TCRdb holds only the in-frame ones, with some missing. V and J calls and clone size come straight from that table; D and trimming were deduced from the DNA. Here the sample spans just over 35,000 clones, roughly 90% being singletons.

Sequences were obtained from peripheral blood. This clonotype was sampled from a human donor in a cohort sampled during active COVID-19. The chain has TRBV19 and TRBJ1-5, with D possibly TRBD1 on 6 matching bases. CDR3 nucleotides: TGTGCCAGTAGTACTACAGGGACCCAGCCCCAGCATTTT. Amino acids: CASSTTGTQPQHF.